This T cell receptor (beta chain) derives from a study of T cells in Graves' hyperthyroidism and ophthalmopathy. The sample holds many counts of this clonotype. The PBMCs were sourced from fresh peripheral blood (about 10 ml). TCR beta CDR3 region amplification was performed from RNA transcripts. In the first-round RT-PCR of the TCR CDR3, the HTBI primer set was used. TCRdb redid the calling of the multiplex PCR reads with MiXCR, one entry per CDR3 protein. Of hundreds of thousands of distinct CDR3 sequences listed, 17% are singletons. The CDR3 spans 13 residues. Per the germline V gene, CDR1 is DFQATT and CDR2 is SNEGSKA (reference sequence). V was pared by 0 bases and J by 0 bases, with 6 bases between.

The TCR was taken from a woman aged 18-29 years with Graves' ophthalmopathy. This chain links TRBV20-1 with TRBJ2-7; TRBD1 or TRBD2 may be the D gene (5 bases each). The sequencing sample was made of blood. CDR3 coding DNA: TGCAGTGCTAGAGAGGGGACCTCCTACGAGCAGTACTTC. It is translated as CSAREGTSYEQYF.